This T cell receptor (beta chain) came from a study of post-analysis software for immune sequencing data. Study at large: Patients with relapsing-remitting, secondary progressive and progressive-relapsing multiple sclerosis courses were all represented.

This clonotype was observed a few times. Its matching antigen is unknown. TCR beta libraries were prepared from cDNA with unique molecular identifiers. Some 500,000 cDNA molecules were obtained per 1 to 10 million input T cells. TCRdb re-analysed the PCR reads in MiXCR, keeping a single row per CDR3 protein. This sample has roughly 430,000 distinct CDR3 sequences; 35% to 45% occur once, and the top ten carry under 9%. Trimming pared 8 bases from V and 7 bases from J, leaving 9 bases between. This CDR3 is built from 11 residues. Broader study findings: Multiple sclerosis patients had significantly lower normalized Chao1 diversity than controls. Comparison of patients with controls showed about 5 TRBV segments more frequent in patients, TRBV5-6, TRBV5-1 and TRBV20-1 among them.

Source material: blood. The chain has TRBV12-3 or TRBV12-4 and TRBJ1-5, with D unresolved. The receptor was isolated from a girl aged 2-15 years with multiple sclerosis. CDR3 coding DNA: TGTGCCAGCGGCCCTGGGCAGCCCCAGCATTTT. It specifies CASGPGQPQHF.